The present T cell receptor (beta chain) was sequenced within a study of shared clonotypes between healthy human individuals. Study outcomes and limitations: Estimated richness values were generally larger in naive subsets than in memory subsets. Compared with clonotypes that all four donors shared, non-shared clonotypes had lower generation probabilities. Researchers sampled blood only, noting tissue repertoires likely differ.

Naive CD8 cells lacked CD45RO and underwent positive selection for CCR7, leaving out terminally differentiated effector memory CD45RA+ cells. As to this clone: The antigen remains undetermined.

Assay: immunoSEQ multiplex PCR; the TCRdb copy retains only in-frame clones and omits some. The profile covers 760,000 or so clones, with roughly 96% appearing a single time and about 0.21% taken by the ten largest. Per germline, CDR1 SNHLY and CDR2 FYNNEI. This CDR3 contains 15 residues. Trimming stripped 6 bases from V and 2 bases from J, with 17 bases between. The genes are TRBV2 and TRBJ2-7; no clear D gene. The TCR was taken from a man aged 30-40 years in good health. The sequencing input was naive CD8+ T cells sorted from blood. CDR3 sequence reads: CASSARVVATYEQYF. The DNA of the CDR3 is TGTGCCAGCAGCGCTAGGGTCGTTGCGACCTACGAGCAGTACTTC.